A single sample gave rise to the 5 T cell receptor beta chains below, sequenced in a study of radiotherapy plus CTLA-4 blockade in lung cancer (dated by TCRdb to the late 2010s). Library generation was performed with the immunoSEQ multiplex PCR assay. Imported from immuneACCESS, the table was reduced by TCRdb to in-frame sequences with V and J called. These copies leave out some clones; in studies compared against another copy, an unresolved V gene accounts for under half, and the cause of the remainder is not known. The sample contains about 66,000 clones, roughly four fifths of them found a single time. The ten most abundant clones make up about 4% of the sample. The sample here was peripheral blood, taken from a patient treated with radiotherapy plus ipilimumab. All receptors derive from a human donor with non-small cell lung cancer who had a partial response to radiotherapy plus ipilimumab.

This CDR3 is CASSARERDYNEQFF. In DNA, the CDR3 is TGTGCCAGCAGCGCGCGGGAGCGGGACTACAATGAGCAGTTCTTC. V is TRBV7-3 and J is TRBJ2-1; 7 nucleotides line up with TRBD2. The germline CDR1 and CDR2 sequences are SGHTA and FQGTGA. The CDR3 contains 15 residues. V trimming: 5 bases; J trimming: 3 bases; junction bases outside the gene matches: 7.

The CDR3: CSAWGDLAQETQYF. DNA for the CDR3: TGCAGCGCCTGGGGAGATTTGGCTCAGGAGACCCAGTACTTC. This rearrangement joins TRBV29-1 to TRBJ2-5; weak D call: TRBD2 (5 bases). This CDR3 comprises 14 residues. V was trimmed by 7 bases and J by 5 bases, leaving 20 bases between them. Germline CDR1 SQVTM, CDR2 ANQGSEA.

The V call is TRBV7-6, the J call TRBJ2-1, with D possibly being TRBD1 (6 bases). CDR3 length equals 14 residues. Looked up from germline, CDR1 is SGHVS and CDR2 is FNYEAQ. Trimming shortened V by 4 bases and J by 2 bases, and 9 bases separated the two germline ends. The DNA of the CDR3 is TGTGCCAGCAGCTCGCGGACAGCCTACAATGAGCAGTTCTTC. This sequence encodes CASSSRTAYNEQFF. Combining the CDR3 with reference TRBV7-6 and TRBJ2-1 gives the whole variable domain GAGVSQSPRYKVTKRGQDVALRCDPISGHVSLYWYRQALGQGPEFLTYFNYEAQQDKSGLPNDRFSAERPEGSISTLTIQRTEQRDSAMYRCASSSRTAYNEQFFGPGTRLTVL.

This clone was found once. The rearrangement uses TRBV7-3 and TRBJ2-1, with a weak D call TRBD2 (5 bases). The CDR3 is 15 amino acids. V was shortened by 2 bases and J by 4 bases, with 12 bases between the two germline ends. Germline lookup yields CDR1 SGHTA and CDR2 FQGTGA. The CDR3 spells CASSLQARGYNEQFF. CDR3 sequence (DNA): TGTGCCAGCAGCTTACAAGCGAGAGGGTACAATGAGCAGTTCTTC. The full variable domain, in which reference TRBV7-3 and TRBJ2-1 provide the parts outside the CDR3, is GAGVSQTPSNKVTEKGKYVELRCDPISGHTALYWYRQSLGQGPEFLIYFQGTGAADDSGLPNDRFFAVRPEGSVSTLKIQRTERGDSAVYLCASSLQARGYNEQFFGPGTRLTVL.

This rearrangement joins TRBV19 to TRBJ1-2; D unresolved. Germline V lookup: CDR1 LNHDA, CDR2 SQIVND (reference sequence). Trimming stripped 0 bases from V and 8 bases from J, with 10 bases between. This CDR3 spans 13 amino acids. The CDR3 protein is CASSIDRGGGYTF. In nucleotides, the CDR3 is TGTGCCAGTAGTATAGATCGAGGCGGCGGCTACACCTTC.